The rows below give T cell receptor beta chains drawn from one sample of a study of blood T cell repertoires in COVID-19. The method was immunoSEQ multiplex PCR; TCRdb's version includes in-frame clones alone and lacks a portion of them. The sample includes tens of thousands of clones, about 96% of them seen just once. The sample taken for sequencing was peripheral blood. These TCRs come from a human donor with active COVID-19. The donor label of this sample is uncertain. CDR3s include the opening cysteine and the closing phenylalanine or tryptophan. Each record gives: V gene, J gene, clone size, CDR3 protein. Some rows mark clone size as missing; the rest say once, few, many or name a class of expanded clone.

TRBV7-2	TRBJ2-1	-	CASSLFRQRANEQFF
TRBV2	TRBJ1-4	-	CASLQGAYSTNEKLFF
TRBV7-2	TRBJ1-4	-	CASSLRTGVNEKLFF
TRBV6-1	TRBJ1-1	-	CASSKAGTDLMNTEAFF
TRBV11-3	TRBJ2-2	once	CASSPPGQGNTGELFF
TRBV6-5	TRBJ1-2	-	CASRRDRKNYGYTF
TRBV27	TRBJ2-4	-	CASSLSAPGQGATGGIQYF
TRBV19	TRBJ2-3	few	CASSFRTPGTDTQYF
TRBV19	TRBJ2-5	-	CASSISAGAGETQYF
TRBV21-1	TRBJ1-4	-	CASSKPGQARGKLFF
TRBV6-2/TRBV6-3	TRBJ1-5	-	CASSSDRDQPQHF
TRBV6-6	TRBJ1-1	-	CASSYGGGVPEAFF
TRBV7-8	TRBJ2-7	-	CASSLGQGATYEQYF
TRBV19	TRBJ2-4	-	CASSLGQGAEVIAKNIQYF
TRBV5-5	TRBJ1-4	-	CASEQQGAREKLFF
TRBV9	TRBJ2-6	-	CASSADRAGANVLTF
TRBV6-5	TRBJ2-5	-	CATTGGMVQYF
TRBV10-3	TRBJ2-7	-	CAISEGTGYYEQYF
TRBV6-5	TRBJ2-1	-	CASSLDSLNEQFF
TRBV5-5	TRBJ2-2	-	CASSQGQHYTTGGELFF
TRBV7-9	TRBJ2-1	-	CASSLGTSASSYNEQFF
TRBV27	TRBJ2-3	-	CASSLWVQGGPTDTQYF